This T cell receptor (beta chain) was profiled in a study of PD-L1 blockade in urothelial cancer. TCRdb's table, derived via immunoSEQ multiplex PCR, lists solely in-frame clones and lacks some. The table includes some 56,000 clones, roughly 85% detected once. The CDR3 contains 16 residues. The trim removed 4 bases at V and 9 bases at J, leaving 14 bases unmatched. Germline V gene data show CDR1 as SGHRS and CDR2 as YFSETQ. Time point noted: pretreatment peripheral blood. The gene calls are TRBV5-1 and TRBJ2-5; 11 bases match TRBD2. The material was PBMCs, obtained around atezolizumab (anti-PD-L1) treatment. The sequence came from a man aged 65 to 79 with urothelial cancer. The CDR3 region is CASSPVAGGAGGAQYF. The CDR3 DNA follows: TGCGCCAGCAGCCCGGTAGCGGGAGGGGCTGGTGGGGCCCAGTACTTC.